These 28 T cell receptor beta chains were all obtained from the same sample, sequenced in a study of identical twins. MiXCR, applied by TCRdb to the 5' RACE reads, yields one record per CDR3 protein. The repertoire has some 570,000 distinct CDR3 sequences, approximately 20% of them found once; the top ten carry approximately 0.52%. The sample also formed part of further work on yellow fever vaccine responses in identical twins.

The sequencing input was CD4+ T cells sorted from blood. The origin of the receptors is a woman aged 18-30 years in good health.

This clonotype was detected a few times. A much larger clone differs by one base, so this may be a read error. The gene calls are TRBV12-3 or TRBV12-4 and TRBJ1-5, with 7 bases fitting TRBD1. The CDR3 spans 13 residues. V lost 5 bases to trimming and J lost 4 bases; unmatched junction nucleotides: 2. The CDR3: CASSGQANQPQHF. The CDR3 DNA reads TGTGCCAGCAGTGGACAGGCGAATCAGCCCCAGCATTTT.

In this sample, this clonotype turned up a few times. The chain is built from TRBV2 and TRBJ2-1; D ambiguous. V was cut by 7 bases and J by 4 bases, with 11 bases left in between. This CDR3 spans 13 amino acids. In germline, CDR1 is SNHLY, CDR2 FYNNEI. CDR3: CASNDPPYNEQFF. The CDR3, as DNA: TGTGCCAGCAACGACCCCCCGTACAATGAGCAGTTCTTC.

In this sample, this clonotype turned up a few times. The CDR3 region has the DNA TGCGCCAGCAGCACAACTACAGGATCCTACGAGCAGTACTTC. Translated, it gives CASSTTTGSYEQYF. The chain couples TRBV5-1 to TRBJ2-7, with D tentatively TRBD1 (5 bases). The CDR3 sequence is 14 residues long. The germline V gene encodes CDR1 SGHRS and CDR2 YFSETQ. Deletions cut 4 bases from V and 1 base from J, with 12 bases between.

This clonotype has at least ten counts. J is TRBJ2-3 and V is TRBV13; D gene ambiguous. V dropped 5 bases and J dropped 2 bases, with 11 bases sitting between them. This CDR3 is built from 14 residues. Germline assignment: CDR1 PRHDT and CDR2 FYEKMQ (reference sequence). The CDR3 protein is CASSTTPNTDTQYF. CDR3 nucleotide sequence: TGTGCCAGCAGCACTACTCCTAACACAGATACGCAGTATTTT.

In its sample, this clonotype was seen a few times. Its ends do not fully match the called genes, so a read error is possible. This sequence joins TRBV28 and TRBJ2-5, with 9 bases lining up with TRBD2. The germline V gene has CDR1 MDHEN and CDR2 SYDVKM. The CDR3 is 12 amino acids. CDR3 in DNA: TGTGCCAGCAGTCACCCTCCGGCTAGCGGGGACTTC. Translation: CASSHPPASGDF.

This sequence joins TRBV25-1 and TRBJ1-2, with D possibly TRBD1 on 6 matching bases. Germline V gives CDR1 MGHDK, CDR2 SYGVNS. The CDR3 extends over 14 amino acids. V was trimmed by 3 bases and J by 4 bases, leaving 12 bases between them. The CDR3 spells CASSDTGLAYGYTF. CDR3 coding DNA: TGTGCCAGCAGTGATACAGGGCTAGCCTATGGCTACACCTTC.

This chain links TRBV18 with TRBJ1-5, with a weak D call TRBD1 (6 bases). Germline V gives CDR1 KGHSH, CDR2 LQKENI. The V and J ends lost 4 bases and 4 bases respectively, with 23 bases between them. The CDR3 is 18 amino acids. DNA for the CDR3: TGTGCCAGCTCACTACAGTTCGTGGGGGGGCTGCCTAATCAGCCCCAGCATTTT. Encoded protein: CASSLQFVGGLPNQPQHF.

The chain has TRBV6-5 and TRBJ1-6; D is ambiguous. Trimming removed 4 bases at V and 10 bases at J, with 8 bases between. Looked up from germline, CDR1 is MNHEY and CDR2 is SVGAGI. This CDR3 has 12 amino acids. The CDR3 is CASSSVGSPLHF. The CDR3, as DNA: TGTGCCAGCAGTTCAGTCGGCTCACCCCTCCACTTT.

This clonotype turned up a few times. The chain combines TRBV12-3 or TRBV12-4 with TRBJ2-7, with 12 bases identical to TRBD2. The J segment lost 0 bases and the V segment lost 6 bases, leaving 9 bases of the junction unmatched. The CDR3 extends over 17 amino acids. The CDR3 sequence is CASSPGTSGLISYEQYF. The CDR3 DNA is TGTGCCAGCAGCCCGGGGACTAGCGGGTTGATCTCCTACGAGCAGTACTTC.

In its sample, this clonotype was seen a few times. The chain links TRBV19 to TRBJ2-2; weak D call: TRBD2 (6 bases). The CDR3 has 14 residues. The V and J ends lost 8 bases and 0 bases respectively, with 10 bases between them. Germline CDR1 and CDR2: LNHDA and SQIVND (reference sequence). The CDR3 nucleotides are TGTGCCAGTGGTAGCGGAGCGAACACCGGGGAGCTGTTTTTT. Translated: CASGSGANTGELFF. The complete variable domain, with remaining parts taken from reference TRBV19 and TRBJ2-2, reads DGGITQSPKYLFRKEGQNVTLSCEQNLNHDAMYWYRQDPGQGLRLIYYSQIVNDFQKGDIAEGYSVSREKKESFPLTVTSAQKNPTAFYLCASGSGANTGELFFGEGSRLTVL.

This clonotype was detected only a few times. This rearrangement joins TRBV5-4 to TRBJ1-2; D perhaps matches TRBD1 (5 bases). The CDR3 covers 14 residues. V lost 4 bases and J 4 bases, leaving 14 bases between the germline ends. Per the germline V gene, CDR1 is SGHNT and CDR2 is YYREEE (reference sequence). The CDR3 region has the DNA TGTGCCAGCAGCCCTCGGACGGACACCTATGGCTACACCTTC. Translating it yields CASSPRTDTYGYTF.

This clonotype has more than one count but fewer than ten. The CDR3 loop reads CASTGGPNYGYTF. CDR3 DNA sequence: TGTGCCAGCACAGGGGGGCCGAACTATGGCTACACCTTC. The V gene is TRBV28, the J gene TRBJ1-2, with 7 bases aligning to TRBD1. This CDR3 is 13 amino acids long. In germline, CDR1 is MDHEN, CDR2 SYDVKM. V lost 7 bases to trimming and J lost 2 bases; unmatched junction nucleotides: 4.

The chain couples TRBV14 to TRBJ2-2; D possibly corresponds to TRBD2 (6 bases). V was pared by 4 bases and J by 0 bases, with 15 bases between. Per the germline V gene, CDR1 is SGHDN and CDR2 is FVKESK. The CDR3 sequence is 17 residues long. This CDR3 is CASSPLAVNANTGELFF. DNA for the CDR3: TGTGCCAGCAGCCCCTTAGCGGTTAACGCGAACACCGGGGAGCTGTTTTTT.

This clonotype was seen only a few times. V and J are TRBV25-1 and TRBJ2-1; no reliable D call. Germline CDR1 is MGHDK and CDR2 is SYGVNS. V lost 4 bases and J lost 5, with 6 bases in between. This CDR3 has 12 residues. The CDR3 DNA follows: TGTGCCAGCAGTGTCAGCCACAATGAGCAGTTCTTC. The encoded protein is CASSVSHNEQFF.

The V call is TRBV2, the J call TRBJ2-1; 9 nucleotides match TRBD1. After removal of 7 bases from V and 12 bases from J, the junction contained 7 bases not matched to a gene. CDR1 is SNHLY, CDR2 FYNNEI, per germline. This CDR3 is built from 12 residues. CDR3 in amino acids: CASTTGGVRQFF. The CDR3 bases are TGTGCCAGCACTACAGGGGGCGTCAGGCAGTTCTTC.

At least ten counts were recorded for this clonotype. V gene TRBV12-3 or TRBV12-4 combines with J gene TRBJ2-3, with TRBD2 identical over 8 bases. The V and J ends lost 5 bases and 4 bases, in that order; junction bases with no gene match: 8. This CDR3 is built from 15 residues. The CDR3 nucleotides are TGTGCCAGCAGTGGGACTAGAGGTAGCGCAGATACGCAGTATTTT. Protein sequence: CASSGTRGSADTQYF.

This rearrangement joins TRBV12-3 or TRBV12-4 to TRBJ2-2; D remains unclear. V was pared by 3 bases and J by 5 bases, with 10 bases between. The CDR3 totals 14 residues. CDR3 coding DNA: TGTGCCAGCAGTTTGGGTACCCGAACCGGGGAGCTGTTTTTT. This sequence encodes CASSLGTRTGELFF.

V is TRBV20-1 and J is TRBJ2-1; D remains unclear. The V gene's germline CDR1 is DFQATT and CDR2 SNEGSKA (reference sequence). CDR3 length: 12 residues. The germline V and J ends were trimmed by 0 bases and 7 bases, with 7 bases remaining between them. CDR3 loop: CSARDSMNEQFF. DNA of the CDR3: TGCAGTGCTAGAGATTCCATGAATGAGCAGTTCTTC.

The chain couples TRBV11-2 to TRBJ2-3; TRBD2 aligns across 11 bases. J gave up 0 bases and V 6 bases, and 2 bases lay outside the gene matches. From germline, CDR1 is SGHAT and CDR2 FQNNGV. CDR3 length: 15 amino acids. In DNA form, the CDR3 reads TGTGCCAGCAGATCTAGCGGGGGGAGCACAGATACGCAGTATTTT. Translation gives CASRSSGGSTDTQYF.

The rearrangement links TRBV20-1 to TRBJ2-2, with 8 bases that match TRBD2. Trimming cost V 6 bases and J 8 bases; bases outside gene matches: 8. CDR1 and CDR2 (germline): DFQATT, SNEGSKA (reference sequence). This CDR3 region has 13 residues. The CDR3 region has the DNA TGCAGTGCCCCCGGGACTAGTGGTGGGGAGCTGTTTTTT. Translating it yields CSAPGTSGGELFF.

The CDR3 loop is CASSPIKPGTKLFGANVLTF. CDR3 sequence (DNA): TGTGCCAGCAGCCCAATCAAACCGGGGACCAAGCTCTTTGGGGCCAACGTCCTGACTTTC. This chain joins TRBV7-8 and TRBJ2-6, with D perhaps being TRBD1 or TRBD2 (5 bases each). The V and J ends lost 5 bases and 3 bases respectively, with 26 bases between them. Germline CDR1 SGHVS, CDR2 FQNEAQ. This CDR3 has 20 amino acids. The variable domain in full, with the rest retrieved from reference TRBV7-8 and TRBJ2-6, is GAGVSQSPRYKVAKRGQDVALRCDPISGHVSLFWYQQALGQGPEFLTYFQNEAQLDKSGLPSDRFFAERPEGSVSTLKIQRTQQEDSAVYLCASSPIKPGTKLFGANVLTFGAGSRLTVL.

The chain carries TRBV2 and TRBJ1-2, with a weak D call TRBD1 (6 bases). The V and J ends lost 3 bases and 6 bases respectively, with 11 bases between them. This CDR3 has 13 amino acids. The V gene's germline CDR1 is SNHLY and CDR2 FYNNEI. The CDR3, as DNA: TGTGCCAGCAGTGAGTCAGGGGATGATGGCTACACCTTC. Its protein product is CASSESGDDGYTF.

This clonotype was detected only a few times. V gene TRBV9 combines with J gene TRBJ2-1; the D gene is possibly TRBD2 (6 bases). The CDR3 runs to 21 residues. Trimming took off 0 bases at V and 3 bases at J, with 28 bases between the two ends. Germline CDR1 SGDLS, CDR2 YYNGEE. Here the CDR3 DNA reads TGTGCCAGCAGCGTAGTTCACGGGAGCCCATCACTCCTGGGTATCTACAATGAGCAGTTCTTC. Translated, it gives CASSVVHGSPSLLGIYNEQFF.

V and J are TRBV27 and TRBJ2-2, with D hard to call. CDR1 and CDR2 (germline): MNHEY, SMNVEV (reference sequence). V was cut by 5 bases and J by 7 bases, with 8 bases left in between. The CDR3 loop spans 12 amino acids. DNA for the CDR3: TGTGCCAGCAGTCCAATACTCGGGGAGCTGTTTTTT. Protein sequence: CASSPILGELFF.

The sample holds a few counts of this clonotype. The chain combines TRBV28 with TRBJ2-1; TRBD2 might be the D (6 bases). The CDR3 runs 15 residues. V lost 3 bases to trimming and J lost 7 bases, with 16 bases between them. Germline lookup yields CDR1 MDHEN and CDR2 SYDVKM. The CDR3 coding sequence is TGTGCCAGCAGTTTGCCGGGGGATGCCTGGAATGAGCAGTTCTTC. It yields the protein CASSLPGDAWNEQFF.

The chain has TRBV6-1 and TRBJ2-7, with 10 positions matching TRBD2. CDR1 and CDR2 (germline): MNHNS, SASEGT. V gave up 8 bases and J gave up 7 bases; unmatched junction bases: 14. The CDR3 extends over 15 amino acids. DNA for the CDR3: TGTGCCAGCGGGAGACCTAGAGCGGGAGGGGGAGAGCAGTACTTC. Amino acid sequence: CASGRPRAGGGEQYF.

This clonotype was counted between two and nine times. The CDR3 loop is CASSLVPGLAKNIQYF. Written as DNA, the CDR3 is TGTGCCAGCAGCTTAGTCCCGGGACTAGCCAAAAACATTCAGTACTTC. The chain is built from TRBV7-8 and TRBJ2-4; possible D gene TRBD2, 6 bases. Trimming cost V 1 base and J 0 bases, with 10 bases left between them. Germline lookup yields CDR1 SGHVS and CDR2 FQNEAQ. CDR3 length: 16 residues.

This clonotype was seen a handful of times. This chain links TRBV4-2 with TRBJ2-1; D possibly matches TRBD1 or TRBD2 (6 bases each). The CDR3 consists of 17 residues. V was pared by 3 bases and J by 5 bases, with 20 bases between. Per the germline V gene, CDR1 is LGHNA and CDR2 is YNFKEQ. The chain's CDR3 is CASSQEKGGRKDNEQFF. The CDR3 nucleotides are TGTGCCAGCAGCCAGGAAAAAGGGGGGCGCAAAGACAATGAGCAGTTCTTC.